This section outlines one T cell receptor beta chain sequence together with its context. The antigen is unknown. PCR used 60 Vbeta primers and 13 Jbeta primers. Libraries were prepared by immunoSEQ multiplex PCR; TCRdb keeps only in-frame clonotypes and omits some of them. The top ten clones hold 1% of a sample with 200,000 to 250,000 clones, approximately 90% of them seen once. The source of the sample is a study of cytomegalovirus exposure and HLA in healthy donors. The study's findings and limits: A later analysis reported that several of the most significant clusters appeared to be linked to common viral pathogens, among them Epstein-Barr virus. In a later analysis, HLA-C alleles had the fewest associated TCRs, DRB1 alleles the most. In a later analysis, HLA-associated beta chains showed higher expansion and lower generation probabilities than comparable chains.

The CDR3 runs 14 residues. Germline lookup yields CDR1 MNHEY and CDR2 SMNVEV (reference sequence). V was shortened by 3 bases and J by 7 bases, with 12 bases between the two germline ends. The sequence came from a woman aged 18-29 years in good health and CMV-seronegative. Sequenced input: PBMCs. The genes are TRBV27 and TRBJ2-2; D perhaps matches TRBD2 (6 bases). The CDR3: CASSLLAGSGELFF. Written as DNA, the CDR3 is TGTGCCAGCAGTTTGCTTGCGGGGAGCGGGGAGCTGTTTTTT.